A selection of T cell receptor beta chains follows, all from one sample in a study of blood T cells in healthy people across ages. From the 5' RACE reads, TCRdb called clonotypes with MiXCR, one entry per CDR3 protein. Of some 1,500,000 distinct CDR3 sequences in the sample, about 45% were seen once. Sequenced material: blood. The receptors were sampled from a woman between 18 and 30 years old in good health. Both conserved end residues are part of each CDR3. A D gene is named only where the DNA matches it firmly. Clone size is stated in some rows and not others, as once, few, many or a class when expanded.

abundance: many
d_gene: TRBD1
v_gene: TRBV29-1
j_gene: TRBJ2-5
CDR3nt: TGCAGCGTATATACTACGGGACAGGTTGAGACCCAGTACTTC
CDR3aa: CSVYTTGQVETQYF

abundance: -
d_gene: -
v_gene: TRBV20-1
j_gene: TRBJ2-3
CDR3nt: TGCAGTGCTCAATGGGGCACAGATACGCAGTATTTT
CDR3aa: CSAQWGTDTQYF

abundance: once
d_gene: -
v_gene: TRBV5-6
j_gene: TRBJ2-1
CDR3nt: TGTGCCAGCAGCCTGGGTGGGGGCATTTACTCCTACAATGAGCAGTTCTTC
CDR3aa: CASSLGGGIYSYNEQFF

abundance: -
d_gene: TRBD2
v_gene: TRBV2
j_gene: TRBJ2-1
CDR3nt: TGTGCCAGCAGGATACTAGCGGGGCCATACAATGAGCAGTTCTTC
CDR3aa: CASRILAGPYNEQFF

abundance: -
d_gene: TRBD1
v_gene: TRBV7-2
j_gene: TRBJ1-5
CDR3nt: TGTGCCAGCAGCTGGACAGGCTATAGCAATCAGCCCCAGCATTTT
CDR3aa: CASSWTGYSNQPQHF

abundance: -
d_gene: -
v_gene: TRBV4-1
j_gene: TRBJ2-3
CDR3nt: TGCGCCAGCAGCCATCTAGGCCTCCACACAGATACGCAGTATTTT
CDR3aa: CASSHLGLHTDTQYF

abundance: -
d_gene: -
v_gene: TRBV20-1
j_gene: TRBJ1-5
CDR3nt: TGCAGTGCCCAAAAACTCGTCGGGAGTCAGCCCCAGCATTTT
CDR3aa: CSAQKLVGSQPQHF

abundance: few
d_gene: -
v_gene: TRBV9
j_gene: TRBJ2-1
CDR3nt: TGTGCCAGCAATGGGCAGGACTACTACAATGAGCAGTTCTTC
CDR3aa: CASNGQDYYNEQFF

abundance: -
d_gene: TRBD2
v_gene: TRBV9
j_gene: TRBJ2-1
CDR3nt: TGTGCCAGCAGCGTAATAGCGGGAGGGGGGAATGAGCAGTTCTTC
CDR3aa: CASSVIAGGGNEQFF

abundance: once
d_gene: TRBD1
v_gene: TRBV12-3/TRBV12-4
j_gene: TRBJ1-1
CDR3nt: TGTGCCAGCAGTAATACAGGGGGCGTTTTGAACACTGAAGCTTTCTTT
CDR3aa: CASSNTGGVLNTEAFF

abundance: -
d_gene: TRBD2
v_gene: TRBV10-3
j_gene: TRBJ2-1
CDR3nt: TGTGCCATCAGTGAATTTAGCGGGAGCTCCTACAATGAGCAGTTATTC
CDR3aa: CAISEFSGSSYNEQLF

abundance: -
d_gene: -
v_gene: TRBV18
j_gene: TRBJ2-5
CDR3nt: TGTGCCAGCTCACCGGGAGCGGTCGGGGAGCAGTACTTC
CDR3aa: CASSPGAVGEQYF

abundance: -
d_gene: -
v_gene: TRBV7-6
j_gene: TRBJ2-1
CDR3nt: TGTGCCAGCAGCTTTCAACCCGGGACCTTCAATGAGCAGTTCTTC
CDR3aa: CASSFQPGTFNEQFF

abundance: few
d_gene: TRBD2
v_gene: TRBV9
j_gene: TRBJ2-7
CDR3nt: TGTGCCAGCAGCGTAACGCGACTAGCGCCCAACAATGAGCAGTACTTC
CDR3aa: CASSVTRLAPNNEQYF

abundance: -
d_gene: -
v_gene: TRBV12-3/TRBV12-4
j_gene: TRBJ2-5
CDR3nt: TGTGCCAGCAGTTTAGGCGGGTGGATTGACGTAGGGACTTCATACAATAAGCAGTACTTC
CDR3aa: CASSLGGWIDVGTSYNKQYF

abundance: -
d_gene: TRBD2
v_gene: TRBV6-5
j_gene: TRBJ2-1
CDR3nt: TGTGCCAGCAGTTACTACGGCGGGAGTAATGAGCAGTTCTTC
CDR3aa: CASSYYGGSNEQFF

abundance: -
d_gene: -
v_gene: TRBV27
j_gene: TRBJ1-1
CDR3nt: TGTGCCTCGCGGTCGGGGGCTTGGCACACTGAAGCTTTCTTT
CDR3aa: CASRSGAWHTEAFF

abundance: -
d_gene: TRBD1
v_gene: TRBV6-5
j_gene: TRBJ2-5
CDR3nt: TGTGCCAGCAGTCCGCAACCGGGACAGGGCCAAGAGACCCAGTACTTC
CDR3aa: CASSPQPGQGQETQYF

abundance: few
d_gene: TRBD1
v_gene: TRBV7-9
j_gene: TRBJ1-1
CDR3nt: TGTGCCAGCAGCCGCGGACAGGGTAGGACCACTGAAGCTTTCTTT
CDR3aa: CASSRGQGRTTEAFF

abundance: -
d_gene: TRBD2
v_gene: TRBV4-1
j_gene: TRBJ2-1
CDR3nt: TGCGCCAGCAGCCAAGATCGCACTAGCGGGGGGGCCGAGCAGTTCTTC
CDR3aa: CASSQDRTSGGAEQFF

abundance: -
d_gene: -
v_gene: TRBV12-3/TRBV12-4
j_gene: TRBJ1-5
CDR3nt: TGTGCCAGCAGTTTACAAGCGGTTCAGCCCCAGCATTTT
CDR3aa: CASSLQAVQPQHF

abundance: -
d_gene: -
v_gene: TRBV20-1
j_gene: TRBJ2-1
CDR3nt: TGCAGTGCTAGAGATATCCTGCATGAGCAGTTCTTC
CDR3aa: CSARDILHEQFF

abundance: once
d_gene: TRBD1
v_gene: TRBV18
j_gene: TRBJ2-1
CDR3nt: TGTGCCAGCTCACCGGGACAGGGGGCGCAGTACGAGCAGTTCTTC
CDR3aa: CASSPGQGAQYEQFF

abundance: many
d_gene: TRBD2
v_gene: TRBV12-3/TRBV12-4
j_gene: TRBJ2-1
CDR3nt: TGTGCCAGCAGTCGGGGACTAGCGGGGGCCAGCTCCTACAATGAGCAGTTCTTC
CDR3aa: CASSRGLAGASSYNEQFF

abundance: few
d_gene: -
v_gene: TRBV6-2/TRBV6-3
j_gene: TRBJ2-7
CDR3nt: TGTGCCAGCAGTTATCGGTCCCATCGCTTCGACGAGCAGTACTTC
CDR3aa: CASSYRSHRFDEQYF

abundance: once
d_gene: -
v_gene: TRBV15
j_gene: TRBJ2-1
CDR3nt: TGTGCCACCAGCAGAGATAGAAGAGTGCGACAGGCAACCTACGAGCAGTTCTTC
CDR3aa: CATSRDRRVRQATYEQFF

abundance: many
d_gene: TRBD2
v_gene: TRBV20-1
j_gene: TRBJ2-7
CDR3nt: TGCAGTGCAACCGGACTAGCGGGGGGTTACGAGCAGTACTTC
CDR3aa: CSATGLAGGYEQYF

abundance: -
d_gene: -
v_gene: TRBV7-2
j_gene: TRBJ2-3
CDR3nt: TGTGCCAGCAGCTTAGGGTGGAGGAGGTCGGCAGGAGATACGCAGTATTTT
CDR3aa: CASSLGWRRSAGDTQYF

abundance: many
d_gene: -
v_gene: TRBV29-1
j_gene: TRBJ2-1
CDR3nt: TGCAGCGTTGAGGCGAATGAGCAGTTCTTC
CDR3aa: CSVEANEQFF

abundance: few
d_gene: -
v_gene: TRBV6-2/TRBV6-3
j_gene: TRBJ2-7
CDR3nt: TGTGCCAGCAGGCGGAAGGCACCTGAAGGGATAGAGCAGTACTTC
CDR3aa: CASRRKAPEGIEQYF

abundance: -
d_gene: -
v_gene: TRBV27
j_gene: TRBJ1-1
CDR3nt: TGTGCCAGCAGTTTCGCCAGGGGCCAAGCTTTCTTT
CDR3aa: CASSFARGQAFF

abundance: -
d_gene: TRBD2
v_gene: TRBV7-3
j_gene: TRBJ2-1
CDR3nt: TGTGCCGGCAGCTTAGCGACTAGCGTTCCCTACAATGAGCAGTTCTTC
CDR3aa: CAGSLATSVPYNEQFF

abundance: -
d_gene: -
v_gene: TRBV20-1
j_gene: TRBJ2-2
CDR3nt: TGCAGTGCAGTACGTGGGGGCTCGAACACCGGGGAGCTGTTTTTT
CDR3aa: CSAVRGGSNTGELFF

abundance: -
d_gene: TRBD2
v_gene: TRBV4-2
j_gene: TRBJ2-1
CDR3nt: TGTGCCAGCAACCAAGTCCAGCGGGACGGTGAGCAGTTCTTC
CDR3aa: CASNQVQRDGEQFF

abundance: -
d_gene: TRBD1
v_gene: TRBV12-3/TRBV12-4
j_gene: TRBJ1-4
CDR3nt: TGTGCCAGCAGTAAACAGGGGAAGGAAGAAAAACTGTTTTTT
CDR3aa: CASSKQGKEEKLFF

abundance: -
d_gene: TRBD1
v_gene: TRBV7-8
j_gene: TRBJ1-1
CDR3nt: TGTGCCAGCAACGGACAGGGGAAAAAAGCTTTCTTT
CDR3aa: CASNGQGKKAFF

abundance: -
d_gene: -
v_gene: TRBV4-3
j_gene: TRBJ1-6
CDR3nt: TGCGCCAGCAGCCCCAATTCAGGGTTAGATTCACCCCTCCACTTT
CDR3aa: CASSPNSGLDSPLHF

abundance: -
d_gene: TRBD1
v_gene: TRBV27
j_gene: TRBJ1-2
CDR3nt: TGTGCCAGCCGGGGACAGCCGATCTATGGCTACACCTTC
CDR3aa: CASRGQPIYGYTF

abundance: -
d_gene: TRBD1
v_gene: TRBV7-9
j_gene: TRBJ1-2
CDR3nt: TGTGCCAGCAGCTTAACAGGGGGCCGACCCTATGGCTACACCTTC
CDR3aa: CASSLTGGRPYGYTF

abundance: few
d_gene: -
v_gene: TRBV4-1
j_gene: TRBJ2-7
CDR3nt: TGCGCCAGCAGCCAAGATCCGGGAGACTACGAGCAGTACTTC
CDR3aa: CASSQDPGDYEQYF

abundance: once
d_gene: TRBD1
v_gene: TRBV28
j_gene: TRBJ2-1
CDR3nt: TGTGCCAGCAGTTCCCTGGGGCCAGAGGGGGCTGAGCAGTTCTTC
CDR3aa: CASSSLGPEGAEQFF

abundance: -
d_gene: -
v_gene: TRBV4-3
j_gene: TRBJ1-3
CDR3nt: TGCGCCAGCAGCCCAACTTTGGACCCGGCTGGAAACACCATATATTTT
CDR3aa: CASSPTLDPAGNTIYF

abundance: few
d_gene: -
v_gene: TRBV14
j_gene: TRBJ2-5
CDR3nt: TGTGCCAGCAGCCGCCCTGGAACCCAAGAGACCCAGTACTTC
CDR3aa: CASSRPGTQETQYF

abundance: -
d_gene: -
v_gene: TRBV12-3/TRBV12-4
j_gene: TRBJ2-7
CDR3nt: TGTGCCAGCAGTGTTCGTGGACAACCCTACGAGCAGTACTTC
CDR3aa: CASSVRGQPYEQYF